These 27 T cell receptor beta chains came from one sample sequenced in a study of T cell clonotyping in hematopoietic cell transplantation. Produced via immunoSEQ multiplex PCR; TCRdb's table is partial and in-frame only. The sample has fewer than 45,000 clones; approximately 89% are singletons. The sequencing sample was made of peripheral blood mononuclear cells. The receptors here all came from a woman aged 40 to 49 in good health. Some clones in this sample may be carry-over from other donors' samples.

This chain joins TRBV9 and TRBJ2-2, with 7 bases aligning to TRBD2. CDR1 and CDR2 from the germline V gene are SGDLS and YYNGEE. The CDR3 has 17 residues. The junction had 9 bases not matched to a gene; V was cut back by 1 base and J by 3 bases. In DNA, the CDR3 is TGTGCCAGCAGCGTACGGGCCCAGCGGGGCGACACCGGGGAGCTGTTTTTT. Protein: CASSVRAQRGDTGELFF.

This rearrangement joins TRBV10-1 to TRBJ1-1; D remains ambiguous. V dropped 3 bases and J dropped 1 base, with 6 bases sitting between them. Germline CDR1 WNHNN, CDR2 SYGVQD (reference sequence). The CDR3 runs 13 residues. The CDR3 reads CASSDSGNTEAFF. Written as DNA, the CDR3 is TGCGCCAGCAGTGATTCAGGGAACACTGAAGCTTTCTTT.

V and J are TRBV5-4 and TRBJ2-1; perhaps TRBD2 as D (5 bases). The V end lost 0 bases, the J end lost 4 bases, and 11 bases lay between the germline ends. The germline CDR1 and CDR2 sequences are SGHNT and YYREEE (reference sequence). The CDR3 spans 15 residues. CDR3 in amino acids: CASSLGIGGYNEQFF. DNA for the CDR3: TGTGCCAGCAGCTTGGGGATTGGCGGGTACAATGAGCAGTTCTTC.

The chain couples TRBV30 to TRBJ2-3; D possibly corresponds to TRBD2 (6 bases). The V end lost 2 bases, the J end lost 5 bases, and 17 bases lay between the germline ends. Germline values: CDR1 GTSNPN, CDR2 SVGIG (reference sequence). This CDR3 region has 15 residues. CDR3 region: CAWSPRGGIIDTQYF. As DNA, the CDR3 is TGTGCCTGGAGTCCCCGCGGCGGGATAATAGATACGCAGTATTTT.

The gene calls are TRBV29-1 and TRBJ1-1; 7 bases match TRBD1. The trim removed 2 bases at V and 3 bases at J, leaving 3 bases unmatched. CDR1 and CDR2 (germline): SQVTM, ANQGSEA. This CDR3 has 13 amino acids. The CDR3 is CSVEPGGDTEAFF. DNA for the CDR3: TGCAGCGTTGAACCAGGGGGGGACACTGAAGCTTTCTTT.

The V gene is TRBV5-1, the J gene TRBJ2-6; 8 nucleotides match TRBD2. Germline lookup yields CDR1 SGHRS and CDR2 YFSETQ. The CDR3 totals 18 residues. V trimming: 1 base; J trimming: 0 bases; junction bases outside the gene matches: 6. The CDR3 DNA sequence: TGCGCCAGCAGCTTGAATAGCGGGGATGCCTCTGGGGCCAACGTCCTGACTTTC. It is translated as CASSLNSGDASGANVLTF. The variable domain in full, with the rest retrieved from reference TRBV5-1 and TRBJ2-6, is KAGVTQTPRYLIKTRGQQVTLSCSPISGHRSVSWYQQTPGQGLQFLFEYFSETQRNKGNFPGRFSGRQFSNSRSEMNVSTLELGDSALYLCASSLNSGDASGANVLTFGAGSRLTVL.

This clone was observed a single time. The chain uses TRBV28 and TRBJ1-3; D remains ambiguous. Germline CDR1 and CDR2: MDHEN and SYDVKM. Trimming pared 7 bases from V and 5 bases from J, leaving 12 bases between. The CDR3 has 13 residues. CDR3 loop: CASTRPERNTIYF. The DNA for the CDR3 is TGTGCCAGCACCCGGCCGGAGCGAAACACCATATATTTT.

The CDR3 DNA reads as TGTGCCATCTCAAGACCCGGGACAGATACGCAGTATTTT. It specifies CAISRPGTDTQYF. The chain recombines TRBV25-1 with TRBJ2-3; D remains unclear. CDR3 size: 13 residues. Trimming removed 10 bases at V and 3 bases at J, with 14 bases between. Germline CDR1 MGHDK, CDR2 SYGVNS. The variable domain in full, completed from reference TRBV25-1 and TRBJ2-3, reads EADIYQTPRYLVIGTGKKITLECSQTMGHDKMYWYQQDPGMELHLIHYSYGVNSTEKGDLSSESTVSRIRTEHFPLTLESARPSHTSQYLCAISRPGTDTQYFGPGTRLTVL.

This clone was picked up one time. The J gene is TRBJ1-1, the V gene TRBV6-4; D is undetermined. This CDR3 has 13 amino acids. The V end was cut by 9 bases, the J end by 0 bases, with 11 bases between. Per germline, CDR1 MRHNA and CDR2 SNTAGT. CDR3 coding DNA: TGTGCCAGTTCCAGAGTCCTGAACACTGAAGCTTTCTTT. Its protein product is CASSRVLNTEAFF.

The chain has TRBV10-3 and TRBJ2-2; the D is unclear. This CDR3 comprises 11 residues. The germline V gene has CDR1 ENHRY and CDR2 SYGVKD. Trimming pared 3 bases from V and 6 bases from J, leaving 2 bases between. CDR3 bases: TGTGCCATCAGTGAACCCGGGGAGCTGTTTTTT. Protein sequence: CAISEPGELFF.

In this sample, this clone turned up once. The chain combines TRBV5-1 with TRBJ1-1; 8 bases are a match to TRBD1. The CDR3 length is 15 residues. The germline gives CDR1 SGHRS, CDR2 YFSETQ. V lost 4 bases, J lost 3 bases, and 8 bases stayed unmatched. The CDR3 is CASSIGQGGYTEAFF. The CDR3, as DNA: TGCGCCAGCAGCATAGGACAGGGAGGCTACACTGAAGCTTTCTTT.

The chain employs TRBV19 and TRBJ2-3, with 8 bases identical to TRBD2. V was pared by 5 bases and J by 2 bases, with 6 bases of the junction left unmatched. This CDR3 contains 15 residues. CDR1 and CDR2 (germline): LNHDA, SQIVND (reference sequence). The CDR3 sequence is CASSQAGADTDTQYF. The CDR3 coding sequence is TGTGCCAGTAGTCAAGCGGGAGCTGACACAGATACGCAGTATTTT.

V usage is TRBV19 and J usage is TRBJ2-1; D is unresolved. Germline CDR1 reads LNHDA; CDR2 reads SQIVND (reference sequence). V was shortened by 10 bases and J by 8 bases, with 12 bases between the two germline ends. The CDR3 runs 11 residues. The CDR3 region is CATTISHEQFF. CDR3 DNA sequence: TGTGCCACCACAATAAGCCATGAGCAGTTCTTC.

V and J are TRBV16 and TRBJ1-5; 7 nucleotides align to TRBD1. Trimming at V came to 3 bases and at J to 3 bases, leaving 5 bases not matched to a gene. This CDR3 has 15 residues. The germline gives CDR1 KGHSY, CDR2 FQNENV. The CDR3 reads CASSQGTVSNQPQHF. For the CDR3, the DNA is TGTGCCAGCAGCCAGGGGACAGTTTCCAATCAGCCCCAGCATTTT.

The chain joins TRBV6-1 to TRBJ1-5; D is ambiguous. With 6 bases removed from V and 1 base from J, the gap between germline ends came to 7 bases. CDR1 and CDR2 (germline): MNHNS, SASEGT. CDR3 length: 13 amino acids. The CDR3 protein is CASRVESNQPQHF. In DNA form, the CDR3 reads TGTGCCAGCAGGGTCGAGAGCAATCAGCCCCAGCATTTT.

V gene TRBV29-1 combines with J gene TRBJ1-4; 10 positions match TRBD1. The CDR3 runs to 15 residues. Germline V gene lookup returns CDR1 SQVTM and CDR2 ANQGSEA. V was clipped by 0 bases and J by 6 bases; unmatched bases: 4. CDR3: CSVEDLGTGDEKLFF. The CDR3 DNA sequence: TGCAGCGTTGAAGATCTGGGGACAGGGGATGAAAAACTGTTTTTT.

The V gene is TRBV7-2, the J gene TRBJ2-3, with D unresolved. Germline-derived CDR1 and CDR2 are SGHTA and FQGNSA. The CDR3 is made up of 12 amino acids. The V end lost 3 bases, the J end lost 6 bases, and 7 bases lay between the germline ends. CDR3 protein: CASSFLADTQYF. CDR3 DNA: TGTGCCAGCAGCTTTCTCGCGGATACGCAGTATTTT.

The chain uses TRBV25-1 and TRBJ2-3; unclear D gene. From germline, CDR1 is MGHDK and CDR2 SYGVNS. Trimming left V 4 bases short and J 3 bases short, with 17 bases between. The CDR3 sequence is 16 residues long. CDR3 nucleotides: TGTGCCAGCAGTGGCCGACTGGGATCGGCGACAGATACGCAGTATTTT. Translation gives CASSGRLGSATDTQYF. The entire variable domain, with the rest obtained from reference TRBV25-1 and TRBJ2-3, is as follows: EADIYQTPRYLVIGTGKKITLECSQTMGHDKMYWYQQDPGMELHLIHYSYGVNSTEKGDLSSESTVSRIRTEHFPLTLESARPSHTSQYLCASSGRLGSATDTQYFGPGTRLTVL.

The chain uses TRBV9 and TRBJ2-2, with no clear D. There are 14 residues in the CDR3. The germline V gene has CDR1 SGDLS and CDR2 YYNGEE. V lost 2 bases to trimming and J lost 0 bases, with 5 bases between them. DNA for the CDR3: TGTGCCAGCAGCGTTTCGCCGAACACCGGGGAGCTGTTTTTT. It yields the protein CASSVSPNTGELFF.

The chain uses TRBV6-1 and TRBJ1-5; no clear D. V lost 2 bases and J 5 bases, leaving 7 bases between the germline ends. CDR3 length: 13 residues. Germline-derived CDR1 and CDR2 are MNHNS and SASEGT. In nucleotides, the CDR3 is TGTGCCAGCAGTGAAAACCGAGATCAGCCCCAGCATTTT. It translates to CASSENRDQPQHF.

The chain carries TRBV19 and TRBJ1-1; 7 positions agree with TRBD1. Germline CDR1 is LNHDA and CDR2 is SQIVND (reference sequence). J was trimmed by 5 bases and V by 5 bases; bases with no gene match: 8. This CDR3 is 14 amino acids long. CDR3 DNA: TGTGCCAGTAGTCCCGACAGGGTTCTGACTGAAGCTTTCTTT. It encodes CASSPDRVLTEAFF.

This CDR3 reads CASSFRDPNTDTQYF. CDR3 nucleotides: TGTGCCAGCAGCTTCCGGGACCCAAACACAGATACGCAGTATTTT. The chain employs TRBV7-2 and TRBJ2-3; D may be TRBD1 or TRBD2 (5 bases each). CDR1 is SGHTA, CDR2 FQGNSA, per germline. V was cut by 3 bases and J by 2 bases, with 12 bases left in between. The CDR3 is 15 residues long.

The rearrangement uses TRBV5-1 and TRBJ2-3; 10 bases align to TRBD1. CDR3 length: 16 residues. The V and J ends lost 2 bases and 4 bases, in that order; junction bases with no gene match: 7. Germline CDR1 and CDR2: SGHRS and YFSETQ. CDR3 coding DNA: TGCGCCAGCAGCTTCGGACAGGGGGAGTTATCAGATACGCAGTATTTT. As protein: CASSFGQGELSDTQYF. The full variable domain, its missing parts supplied by reference TRBV5-1 and TRBJ2-3, is KAGVTQTPRYLIKTRGQQVTLSCSPISGHRSVSWYQQTPGQGLQFLFEYFSETQRNKGNFPGRFSGRQFSNSRSEMNVSTLELGDSALYLCASSFGQGELSDTQYFGPGTRLTVL.

The chain links TRBV29-1 to TRBJ2-7; D remains ambiguous. V shed 0 bases and J shed 5 bases, with 11 bases lying between them. This CDR3 region has 13 residues. Per the germline V gene, CDR1 is SQVTM and CDR2 is ANQGSEA. The CDR3 here is CSVEDQVKNEQYF. CDR3 nucleotide sequence: TGCAGCGTTGAAGATCAGGTGAAGAACGAGCAGTACTTC.

CDR3 protein: CASTDNFNEKLFF. CDR3 sequence (DNA): TGTGCCAGTACCGACAATTTTAATGAAAAACTGTTTTTT. The V and J genes are TRBV19 and TRBJ1-4; no clear D gene. V lost 7 bases and J 4 bases, leaving 10 bases between the germline ends. The CDR3 extends over 13 amino acids. Per germline, CDR1 LNHDA and CDR2 SQIVND (reference sequence).

The rearrangement links TRBV6-5 to TRBJ2-7; a weak D match, TRBD1 (5 bases). Germline V gene data show CDR1 as MNHEY and CDR2 as SVGAGI. The V gene lost 5 bases and the J gene lost 5 bases, with 13 bases spanning the gap. This CDR3 is 13 amino acids long. In nucleotides, the CDR3 is TGTGCCAGCAGTCACGGGTGGGGCGACGAGCAGTACTTC. Protein sequence: CASSHGWGDEQYF.

This chain links TRBV4-3 with TRBJ2-7; D gene unclear. The CDR3 covers 15 residues. Trimming took 4 bases from V and 2 from J, leaving 15 bases between them. Germline CDR1 and CDR2: LGHNA and YSLEER. CDR3 loop: CASSPTALHTYEQYF. The DNA for the CDR3 is TGCGCCAGCAGCCCTACAGCTCTCCATACCTACGAGCAGTACTTC.